Detailed here is one T cell receptor (beta chain). This table comes from immunoSEQ multiplex PCR, and its TCRdb copy is limited to in-frame clones, with some not included. The table has approximately 90,000 clones, approximately 84% seen once. These data belong to a study of identifying expanded T cells in peripheral blood. Trimming took off 8 bases at V and 0 bases at J, with 13 bases between the two ends. The CDR3 runs 14 residues. CDR1 and CDR2 from the germline V gene are SGHVS and FQNEAQ. The sequence was obtained from a person between 18 and 75 years old in good health. The J gene is TRBJ1-1, the V gene TRBV7-8; D gene unclear. Sequencing input: blood. The CDR3 here is CASVPRNVNTEAFF. The DNA of the CDR3 is TGTGCCAGCGTGCCCAGGAATGTGAACACTGAAGCTTTCTTT.